This T cell receptor (beta chain) emerged from a study of cytomegalovirus exposure and HLA in healthy donors. The study ran its PCR with 60 Vbeta and 13 Jbeta primers. The protocol was immunoSEQ multiplex PCR, while the TCRdb copy is restricted to in-frame clones and leaves out a portion. This sample has some 88,000 clones; approximately 57% occur once, and the top ten carry roughly 6.8%. Study-wide results and caveats: By a later analysis, the bulk of CMV-associated TCR beta chains appeared HLA-restricted.

J gave up 9 bases and V 5 bases, and 7 bases lay outside the gene matches. Germline lookup yields CDR1 MDHEN and CDR2 SYDVKM. The CDR3 is 13 amino acids. For this clone: Its cognate antigen is unknown.

This chain links TRBV28 with TRBJ1-5, with TRBD1 matching over 7 bases. This clonotype originated in a woman aged 25-40 years in good health and CMV-seronegative. The sequenced material came from PBMCs. The CDR3 coding sequence is TGTGCCAGCAGTCCTTACAGGGGTGGGCCCCAGCATTTT. It codes for CASSPYRGGPQHF.